This T cell receptor (beta chain) derives from a study of T cell changes during pregnancy in multiple sclerosis. With 4 bases removed from V and 14 bases from J, the gap between germline ends came to 23 bases. Germline V CDR1 and CDR2: SGHTA, FQGNSA. CDR3 length equals 14 residues. Assay: immunoSEQ multiplex PCR; the TCRdb copy retains only in-frame clones and omits some. The sample records 76,000 or so clones, around 95% being singletons. The source of this sequence is a female donor in good health, enrolled as a control in a pregnancy study. This chain uses TRBV7-2 with TRBJ1-2; D not resolved. The starting material was peripheral blood, obtained in the second trimester of pregnancy. CDR3 sequence reads: CASSSSFSREAPTF. The CDR3 nucleotides read TGTGCCAGCAGCTCGTCGTTCTCCCGCGAGGCCCCAACCTTC.